The clone carrying this TCR beta chain showed up many times. Its target is not known. The source material, RNA transcripts, was used to amplify TCR beta CDR3 regions. The TCR CDR3 was amplified in a first-round RT-PCR using the HTBI primer set. MiXCR, applied by TCRdb to the multiplex PCR reads, yields one record per CDR3 protein. The sample includes more than 300,000 distinct CDR3 sequences, around 20% of them seen just once. The sample comes from a study of T cells in Graves' hyperthyroidism and ophthalmopathy. Study-level findings and limits: Most clonotypes expanded in the thyroid (above 0.001) were also present in blood.

The germline gives CDR1 SGHRS, CDR2 YFSETQ. Germline trimming cut 2 bases from V and 0 bases from J; bases unmatched to any gene: 7. CDR3 size: 17 residues. Under 3 months was the duration of disease in ophthalmopathy patients, who also had a Clinical Activity Score of at least 3 and a NOSPECS grade of at least 4. This receptor was identified in a man younger than 35 with Graves' ophthalmopathy. The chain is built from TRBV5-1 and TRBJ2-7, with 11 bases identical to TRBD2. Source material: blood. CDR3 DNA sequence: TGCGCCAGCAGCTTTCCTAGCGGGGGGCCTTTCTCCTACGAGCAGTACTTC. Its protein is CASSFPSGGPFSYEQYF.